This entry is about one T cell receptor (beta chain). These data come from a study of blood T cell repertoires in COVID-19. The data were produced by immunoSEQ multiplex PCR, yet TCRdb's version contains in-frame clones alone and is incomplete. The sample shows hundreds of thousands of clones, around 87% of them seen only once. This CDR3 spans 13 amino acids. The V end was cut by 6 bases, the J end by 5 bases, with 11 bases between. Per the germline V gene, CDR1 is MNHEY and CDR2 is SVGAGI. Sequences were obtained from PBMCs or T cells enriched from blood (not recorded which). V usage is TRBV6-5 and J usage is TRBJ2-1, with D perhaps TRBD1 (7 bases). This receptor was taken from a man between 40 and 49 years old in a cohort exposed to, infected with or recovered from COVID-19 (not recorded which). CDR3 nucleotide sequence: TGTGCCAGCAGGGAGGGACAGAACAATGAGCAGTTCTTC. Protein sequence: CASREGQNNEQFF.